Listed here are 30 T cell receptor beta chains from one sample, sequenced in a study of blood T cell repertoires in COVID-19. Here immunoSEQ multiplex PCR was the method, and the copy in TCRdb shows in-frame clones only, minus some. The sample has about 53,000 clones, 80% to 90% seen once. Sequenced sample: peripheral blood. These receptors all stem from an elderly man with acute or convalescent COVID-19.

This chain connects TRBV6-2 or TRBV6-3 to TRBJ2-1; possible D gene TRBD1, 6 bases. Germline V gives CDR1 MNHEY, CDR2 SVGEGT. Trimming took 4 bases from V and 3 from J, leaving 13 bases between them. CDR3 length: 15 residues. The CDR3 reads CASSSLQGVYNEQFF. CDR3 DNA sequence: TGTGCCAGCAGTTCACTACAGGGAGTCTACAATGAGCAGTTCTTC.

This chain joins TRBV12-3 or TRBV12-4 and TRBJ2-7; D is unclear. The CDR3 is 12 residues long. Trimming removed 3 bases at V and 4 bases at J, with 7 bases between. The CDR3 sequence: CASSLTKYEQYF. The DNA of the CDR3 is TGTGCCAGCAGTTTGACAAAATACGAGCAGTACTTC.

The CDR3 spells CASSLSLAAGNTIYF. The CDR3 DNA is TGTGCCAGCAGTTTGAGCCTCGCGGCGGGAAACACCATATATTTT. The V and J genes are TRBV27 and TRBJ1-3; D not certain. This CDR3 is built from 15 residues. V was pared by 3 bases and J by 4 bases, with 13 bases between. CDR1 MNHEY and CDR2 SMNVEV come from the germline V gene (reference sequence).

The chain has TRBV5-1 and TRBJ2-5; D gene uncertain. The germline V gene encodes CDR1 SGHRS and CDR2 YFSETQ. CDR3 size: 12 residues. Trimming took 9 bases from V and 5 from J, leaving 14 bases between them. CDR3 residues: CATMDSGETQYF. In nucleotides, the CDR3 is TGCGCCACCATGGATTCCGGGGAGACCCAGTACTTC.

This clone was seen more than once but under ten times. V usage is TRBV30 and J usage is TRBJ2-1; a weak D match, TRBD2 (5 bases). Germline V gene sequence: CDR1 GTSNPN, CDR2 SVGIG (reference sequence). The V and J ends lost 3 bases and 7 bases respectively, with 22 bases between them. This CDR3 spans 16 amino acids. Here the CDR3 reads CAWSLFGSGARNEQFF. The CDR3 DNA sequence: TGTGCCTGGAGCCTTTTTGGAAGCGGAGCAAGGAATGAGCAGTTCTTC.

The chain recombines TRBV9 with TRBJ2-1; 8 bases map to TRBD1. The CDR3 spans 16 residues. Per the germline V gene, CDR1 is SGDLS and CDR2 is YYNGEE. V was pared by 0 bases and J by 8 bases, with 10 bases of the junction left unmatched. The DNA for the CDR3 is TGTGCCAGCAGCGTAGGGCAGGGGGCGAGTTTCGATGAGCAGTTCTTC. Protein product: CASSVGQGASFDEQFF.

The chain recombines TRBV9 with TRBJ1-3; perhaps TRBD1 as D (5 bases). The CDR3 runs to 14 residues. CDR1 is SGDLS and CDR2 is YYNGEE in the germline V gene. Trimming took off 4 bases at V and 4 bases at J, with 12 bases between the two ends. The CDR3 bases are TGTGCCAGCAGCCCGGAGACAGCGGGAAACACCATATATTTT. It codes for CASSPETAGNTIYF.

This clone was seen only a few times. The chain recombines TRBV9 with TRBJ2-7; 8 nucleotides align to TRBD1. From germline, CDR1 is SGDLS and CDR2 YYNGEE. The CDR3 consists of 14 residues. V lost 4 bases, J lost 1 base, and 4 bases stayed unmatched. The CDR3 DNA follows: TGTGCCAGCAGCAAGGACAGGGTATCCTACGAGCAGTACTTC. Its translation is CASSKDRVSYEQYF.

The CDR3 DNA follows: TGTGCCAGTAGTATCATTAGCGGACTCTACAATGAGCAGTTCTTC. The encoded protein is CASSIISGLYNEQFF. J is TRBJ2-1 and V is TRBV19, with D perhaps matching TRBD2 (6 bases). V lost 3 bases and J 3 bases, leaving 12 bases between the germline ends. The CDR3 length is 15 residues. The germline V gene has CDR1 LNHDA and CDR2 SQIVND (reference sequence).

The chain couples TRBV7-2 to TRBJ2-3; D is possibly TRBD2 (6 bases). Germline assignment: CDR1 SGHTA and CDR2 FQGNSA. This CDR3 has 15 residues. With 3 bases removed from V and 1 base from J, the gap between germline ends came to 11 bases. CDR3 in amino acids: CASSFRRGRTDTQYF. The CDR3 DNA sequence: TGTGCCAGCAGCTTTAGGCGGGGCCGCACAGATACGCAGTATTTT.

V and J are TRBV7-9 and TRBJ2-7, with 14 bases that match TRBD2. The CDR3 runs to 16 residues. Looked up from germline, CDR1 is SEHNR and CDR2 is FQNEAQ (reference sequence). Losses at the gene ends were 5 bases for V and 3 bases for J; bases not matched to a gene: 6. The CDR3 DNA sequence: TGTGCCAGCAGCACCGGGACTAGCGGGGGACACTACGAGCAGTACTTC. It translates to CASSTGTSGGHYEQYF.

This clone has only one observation. The J gene is TRBJ1-1, the V gene TRBV6-5; TRBD1 is a possible D gene (5 bases). CDR1 and CDR2 (germline): MNHEY, SVGAGI. V gave up 0 bases and J gave up 1 base, with 12 bases separating them. This CDR3 region has 16 residues. CDR3 sequence (DNA): TGTGCCAGCAGTTACTCGAGCGTCGGGGGGAACACTGAAGCTTTCTTT. Its protein product is CASSYSSVGGNTEAFF.

This chain uses TRBV29-1 with TRBJ1-1, with D possibly being TRBD1 (6 bases). The germline V gene has CDR1 SQVTM and CDR2 ANQGSEA. The CDR3 is 13 amino acids. Trimming pared 7 bases from V and 0 bases from J, leaving 12 bases between. The CDR3 sequence: CSASWDMNTEAFF. Written as DNA, the CDR3 is TGCAGCGCTTCCTGGGACATGAACACTGAAGCTTTCTTT.

The chain employs TRBV6-2 or TRBV6-3 and TRBJ1-2; 7 bases map to TRBD1. Germline V CDR1 and CDR2: MNHEY, SVGEGT. V trimming: 4 bases; J trimming: 7 bases; junction bases outside the gene matches: 12. The length of the CDR3 is 15 residues. The CDR3 region has the DNA TGTGCCAGCAGTTCTCTCACGCGGGACAGTCTTGGCTACACCTTC. Protein product: CASSSLTRDSLGYTF.

The gene calls are TRBV12-3 or TRBV12-4 and TRBJ2-7; D uncertain. This CDR3 is 11 amino acids long. V was trimmed by 1 base and J by 6 bases, leaving 4 bases between them. CDR3 region: CASSLGLEQYF. CDR3 in DNA: TGTGCCAGCAGTTTAGGGCTCGAGCAGTACTTC.

V and J are TRBV6-6 and TRBJ1-2; 7 bases match TRBD1. CDR3 size: 13 residues. Germline-derived CDR1 and CDR2 are MNHNY and SVGAGI (reference sequence). V lost 4 bases and J lost 5; bases outside the gene matches: 4. Written as DNA, the CDR3 is TGTGCCAGCAGTTCGGACAGGACTTATGGCTACACCTTC. This sequence encodes CASSSDRTYGYTF.

The chain couples TRBV11-2 to TRBJ1-2, with 8 bases lining up with TRBD1. CDR3 length: 13 residues. The V and J ends lost 3 bases and 8 bases, in that order; junction bases with no gene match: 5. From germline, CDR1 is SGHAT and CDR2 FQNNGV. CDR3 in amino acids: CASSLTGARGYTF. In DNA, the CDR3 is TGTGCCAGCAGCTTGACAGGGGCGCGAGGCTACACCTTC.

The chain links TRBV2 to TRBJ1-1; 10 bases agree with TRBD1. The CDR3 extends over 17 amino acids. Germline trimming cut 2 bases from V and 5 bases from J; bases unmatched to any gene: 11. Germline assignment: CDR1 SNHLY and CDR2 FYNNEI. The DNA of the CDR3 is TGTGCCAGCAGTGAACGATTGGGACAGGGGAAACGGACTGAAGCTTTCTTT. This codes for CASSERLGQGKRTEAFF.

This clone appeared once. V usage is TRBV11-2 and J usage is TRBJ1-1; TRBD1 matches 8 bases. This CDR3 has 13 residues. Unmatched junction bases numbered 4, after V lost 4 bases and J lost 6 bases. Germline V gives CDR1 SGHAT, CDR2 FQNNGV. The CDR3 sequence is CASSSLDRAEAFF. The CDR3 nucleotides read TGTGCCAGCAGCTCCCTGGACAGGGCTGAAGCTTTCTTT.

This chain joins TRBV14 and TRBJ2-5; D gene ambiguous. Germline-derived CDR1 and CDR2 are SGHDN and FVKESK. CDR3 length: 15 amino acids. The V end lost 4 bases, the J end lost 7 bases, and 19 bases lay between the germline ends. CDR3 protein: CASSPQIGSGRTQYF. As DNA, the CDR3 is TGTGCCAGCAGCCCTCAGATAGGATCGGGTAGGACCCAGTACTTC.

The CDR3 nucleotides read TGTGCCAGCAGCTTGGTAGCCTTTGAAGAGACCCAGTACTTC. Translated: CASSLVAFEETQYF. The chain joins TRBV5-5 to TRBJ2-5; D ambiguous. Per the germline V gene, CDR1 is SGHKS and CDR2 is YYEKEE (reference sequence). The CDR3 is 14 amino acids. V lost 0 bases, J lost 3 bases, and 9 bases lay in between. The full variable domain, rest sourced from reference TRBV5-5 and TRBJ2-5, is DAGVTQSPTHLIKTRGQQVTLRCSPISGHKSVSWYQQVLGQGPQFIFQYYEKEERGRGNFPDRFSARQFPNYSSELNVNALLLGDSALYLCASSLVAFEETQYFGPGTRLLVL.

The genes are TRBV7-9 and TRBJ2-1; D may be TRBD2 (7 bases). The CDR3 covers 14 residues. Germline CDR1 reads SEHNR; CDR2 reads FQNEAQ (reference sequence). Deletions cut 3 bases from V and 9 bases from J, with 15 bases between. CDR3 in amino acids: CASSLSGGRAEQFF. CDR3 bases: TGTGCCAGCAGCTTGTCGGGGGGCAGGGCTGAGCAGTTCTTC.

The CDR3 DNA follows: TGCGCCAGCAGTGGAGGGCAGGCCCGCTCTGGAAACACCATATATTTT. Its translation: CASSGGQARSGNTIYF. The V gene is TRBV10-2, the J gene TRBJ1-3; D remains ambiguous. With 4 bases removed from V and 0 bases from J, the gap between germline ends came to 13 bases. The germline V gene has CDR1 WSHSY and CDR2 SAAADI. The CDR3 runs to 16 residues.

V gene TRBV3-1 (or the pseudogene TRBV3-2) combines with J gene TRBJ2-3; 8 nucleotides agree with TRBD2. With 0 bases clipped from V and 6 bases from J, the junction kept 14 bases outside the gene matches. Germline lookup yields CDR1 LGHDT and CDR2 YNNKEL (reference sequence). This CDR3 spans 18 amino acids. The CDR3 nucleotides are TGTGCCAGCAGCCAAGATCCCCCCCAACGGGGGGGGTTGGATACGCAGTATTTT. Translation: CASSQDPPQRGGLDTQYF.

The gene calls are TRBV3-1 (or the pseudogene TRBV3-2) and TRBJ2-1, with 15 nucleotides matching TRBD2. V shed 3 bases, J shed 0 bases, and the junction held 12 bases outside the gene matches. Germline values: CDR1 LGHDT, CDR2 YNNKEL (reference sequence). The CDR3 consists of 21 residues. Written as DNA, the CDR3 is TGTGCCAGCAGCCATGACTCGGGACTAGCGGGGGGCTTAAGCTCCTACAATGAGCAGTTCTTC. It yields the protein CASSHDSGLAGGLSSYNEQFF.

The rearrangement uses TRBV5-1 and TRBJ2-2; 9 bases line up with TRBD2. Germline V gives CDR1 SGHRS, CDR2 YFSETQ. J lost 1 base, V lost 4 bases, and 11 bases had no gene match. The CDR3 is 18 amino acids. The CDR3: CASSPGPIAGENTGELFF. Here the CDR3 DNA reads TGCGCCAGCAGCCCGGGGCCTATAGCGGGGGAGAACACCGGGGAGCTGTTTTTT.

V usage is TRBV6-5 and J usage is TRBJ1-5, with D perhaps TRBD1 (5 bases). The CDR3 is 12 residues long. With 4 bases removed from V and 8 bases from J, the gap between germline ends came to 9 bases. Per the germline V gene, CDR1 is MNHEY and CDR2 is SVGAGI. CDR3 in DNA: TGTGCCAGCAGTTCAACGGGGGAGCCCCAGCATTTT. As protein: CASSSTGEPQHF.

The chain uses TRBV2 and TRBJ1-3, with a possible D match to TRBD1 (5 bases). This CDR3 is 15 amino acids long. With 7 bases removed from V and 3 bases from J, the gap between germline ends came to 16 bases. CDR1 SNHLY and CDR2 FYNNEI come from the germline V gene. This CDR3 is CASNQGSRSGNTIYF. In nucleotides, the CDR3 is TGTGCCAGCAATCAGGGTAGCAGGAGTGGAAACACCATATATTTT. The full variable domain, rest sourced from reference TRBV2 and TRBJ1-3, is EPEVTQTPSHQVTQMGQEVILRCVPISNHLYFYWYRQILGQKVEFLVSFYNNEISEKSEIFDDQFSVERPDGSNFTLKIRSTKLEDSAMYFCASNQGSRSGNTIYFGEGSWLTVV.

The rearrangement links TRBV7-8 to TRBJ2-1; 7 nucleotides match TRBD2. V trimming: 7 bases; J trimming: 9 bases; junction bases outside the gene matches: 15. There are 15 residues in the CDR3. Germline CDR1 SGHVS, CDR2 FQNEAQ. The CDR3 sequence: CASNSRRGGEAEQFF. In DNA, the CDR3 is TGTGCCAGCAACTCACGAAGGGGAGGGGAGGCTGAGCAGTTCTTC.

The rearrangement joins TRBV5-1 to TRBJ1-2; D possibly corresponds to TRBD1 (5 bases). This CDR3 has 15 residues. Germline CDR1 is SGHRS and CDR2 is YFSETQ. V was pared by 0 bases and J by 2 bases, with 11 bases between. The CDR3 DNA is TGCGCCAGCAGCTTGGACGGGGGTCTCAACTATGGCTACACCTTC. This codes for CASSLDGGLNYGYTF. Filled out from reference TRBV5-1 and TRBJ1-2, the complete variable domain reads KAGVTQTPRYLIKTRGQQVTLSCSPISGHRSVSWYQQTPGQGLQFLFEYFSETQRNKGNFPGRFSGRQFSNSRSEMNVSTLELGDSALYLCASSLDGGLNYGYTFGSGTRLTVV.